The source of this T cell receptor beta chain is a study of shared clonotypes between healthy human individuals. In replicate PCRs of unsorted PBMC, approximately 320 ng DNA, 25,000 to 35,000 T cell genomes, was used. Using immunoSEQ multiplex PCR, the repertoire was profiled, and TCRdb retains in-frame clones only, with some absent. Here the sample spans 490,000 or so clones, around three quarters being singletons. Each donor was a Caucasian adult residing in Nashville, Tennessee. Trimming pared 3 bases from V and 2 bases from J, leaving 17 bases between. Germline assignment: CDR1 SGDLS and CDR2 YYNGEE. The CDR3 covers 16 residues.

The chain has TRBV9 and TRBJ2-5; D is possibly TRBD2 (5 bases). This clonotype was sampled from a woman aged 35 to 49 in good health. Some clones in this sample may be carry-over from other donors' samples. The sequencing input was PBMCs. This CDR3 reads CASSGGVGVGQETQYF. The CDR3 nucleotides are TGTGCCAGCAGCGGTGGGGTGGGAGTAGGGCAAGAGACCCAGTACTTC.